Shown below are 21 T cell receptor beta chains from a single sample sequenced in a study of CD8 T cells in Susac syndrome. It was with random hexamers that about 0.45 to 1 ug RNA was reverse transcribed. In TCRdb, the immunoSEQ multiplex PCR reads were re-called with MiXCR into one record per CDR3 protein. There are around 270,000 distinct CDR3 sequences in the sample; approximately 85% occur only once, and roughly 0.21% lies in the top ten. The sequenced material came from CD8+ T cells from PBMCs. The receptor set was obtained from a human donor with multiple sclerosis.

The chain uses TRBV19 and TRBJ1-1; 8 bases are shared with TRBD1. Germline lookup yields CDR1 LNHDA and CDR2 SQIVND (reference sequence). There are 13 residues in the CDR3. V dropped 5 bases and J dropped 7; count of bases not matched to a gene: 6. Here the CDR3 reads CASSLDRGNEAFF. The DNA for the CDR3 is TGTGCCAGTAGTCTCGACAGGGGAAATGAAGCTTTCTTT.

The chain combines TRBV7-2 with TRBJ2-1, with TRBD1 identical over 7 bases. The germline V gene encodes CDR1 SGHTA and CDR2 FQGNSA. V lost 1 base and J lost 0; bases outside the gene matches: 9. CDR3 length: 18 amino acids. CDR3 nucleotide sequence: TGTGCCAGCAGCTTAGTAGTTAGGGGGCGTCTCTCCTACAATGAGCAGTTCTTC. Translation: CASSLVVRGRLSYNEQFF.

J is TRBJ2-7 and V is TRBV29-1; D is unresolved. Germline CDR1 and CDR2: SQVTM and ANQGSEA. The CDR3 is made up of 15 amino acids. The V gene lost 5 bases and the J gene lost 1 base, with 18 bases spanning the gap. The CDR3 DNA reads as TGCAGCGTTAAAACACCCGGGTCCCTTTCCTACGAGCAGTACTTC. This gives the protein CSVKTPGSLSYEQYF.

This clonotype was observed once. The chain couples TRBV27 to TRBJ2-7; D is possibly TRBD1 (6 bases). CDR1 MNHEY and CDR2 SMNVEV come from the germline V gene (reference sequence). V lost 5 bases and J 4 bases, leaving 21 bases between the germline ends. This CDR3 contains 16 residues. The CDR3 nucleotides are TGTGCCAGCAGTCCCTATTCGGACAGCCTACTTTACGAGCAGTACTTC. Protein: CASSPYSDSLLYEQYF.

V usage is TRBV27 and J usage is TRBJ2-7; 7 bases line up with TRBD1. The germline V gene has CDR1 MNHEY and CDR2 SMNVEV (reference sequence). CDR3 length: 14 residues. Trimming took 6 bases from V and 3 from J; bases not matched to a gene: 8. CDR3 residues: CASSLQGTYYEQYF. The CDR3 DNA is TGTGCCAGCAGCCTACAGGGGACGTACTACGAGCAGTACTTC.

The chain uses TRBV28 and TRBJ1-2; no clear D. The germline gives CDR1 MDHEN, CDR2 SYDVKM. This CDR3 region has 15 residues. V was cut by 1 base and J by 8 bases, with 17 bases left in between. CDR3 region: CASSLSVPRFEGYTF. In DNA, the CDR3 is TGTGCCAGCAGTTTATCAGTCCCCCGCTTTGAGGGCTACACCTTC.

This sequence joins TRBV27 and TRBJ2-1, with 8 bases lining up with TRBD2. The V gene's germline CDR1 is MNHEY and CDR2 SMNVEV (reference sequence). The CDR3 loop spans 12 amino acids. V was pared by 4 bases and J by 13 bases, with 6 bases of the junction left unmatched. The CDR3 DNA is TGTGCCAGCAGTTCCCTTGGACTAGCCCAGTTCTTC. Protein: CASSSLGLAQFF.

This chain links TRBV15 with TRBJ2-3; 9 nucleotides match TRBD2. The germline V gene encodes CDR1 LNHNV and CDR2 YYDKDF (reference sequence). Germline trimming cut 0 bases from V and 1 base from J; bases unmatched to any gene: 5. The CDR3 runs 17 residues. The CDR3 region has the DNA TGTGCCACCAGCAGAGAGGATTGGACTAGCGGCACAGATACGCAGTATTTT. This gives the protein CATSREDWTSGTDTQYF.

This sequence joins TRBV3-1 and TRBJ2-2; weak D call: TRBD2 (5 bases). Trimming shortened V by 7 bases and J by 5 bases, and 14 bases separated the two germline ends. Germline CDR1 reads LGHDT; CDR2 reads YNNKEL (reference sequence). The CDR3 has 14 amino acids. The CDR3 reads CASISSRGTGELFF. The CDR3 region has the DNA TGTGCCAGCATCTCAAGCCGCGGGACCGGGGAGCTGTTTTTT.

This sequence joins TRBV29-1 and TRBJ2-5, with unresolved D. V dropped 2 bases and J dropped 0 bases, with 10 bases sitting between them. This CDR3 spans 14 amino acids. Per the germline V gene, CDR1 is SQVTM and CDR2 is ANQGSEA. The CDR3 is CSVELVSYQETQYF. CDR3 coding DNA: TGCAGCGTTGAATTGGTATCGTACCAAGAGACCCAGTACTTC.

This clonotype was seen once. This chain connects TRBV5-1 to TRBJ1-2; D is possibly TRBD1 (5 bases). Deletions cut 6 bases from V and 7 bases from J, with 13 bases between. The CDR3 runs to 12 residues. Per the germline V gene, CDR1 is SGHRS and CDR2 is YFSETQ. This CDR3 is CASTPGSGGYTF. The CDR3 nucleotides are TGCGCCAGCACTCCAGGGAGCGGTGGCTACACCTTC.

The sample holds one count of this clonotype. The chain recombines TRBV9 with TRBJ2-3; a possible D gene is TRBD2 (6 bases). Trimming stripped 4 bases from V and 4 bases from J, with 19 bases between. In germline, CDR1 is SGDLS, CDR2 YYNGEE. The length of the CDR3 is 16 residues. This chain's CDR3 is CASSPFPGSIADTQYF. CDR3 coding DNA: TGTGCCAGCAGCCCGTTCCCCGGGAGTATCGCAGATACGCAGTATTTT.

CDR3 in amino acids: CASSFRGFSGNTIYF. The DNA of the CDR3 is TGTGCCAGCAGTTTCAGGGGTTTTTCCGGAAACACCATATATTTT. The rearrangement joins TRBV28 to TRBJ1-3; possibly TRBD1 for D (6 bases). CDR3 size: 15 residues. The germline gives CDR1 MDHEN, CDR2 SYDVKM. V lost 3 bases and J lost 4, with 13 bases in between.

This rearrangement joins TRBV6-2 or TRBV6-3 to TRBJ1-2; D gene uncertain. CDR1 and CDR2 from the germline V gene are MNHEY and SVGEGT. The germline V and J ends were trimmed by 7 bases and 4 bases, with 13 bases remaining between them. CDR3 length: 13 amino acids. The CDR3 sequence: CASNPGLAYGYTF. The DNA of the CDR3 is TGTGCCAGCAATCCGGGGTTGGCCTATGGCTACACCTTC.

CDR3 amino acids: CASSRDSGAPQETQYF. In nucleotides, the CDR3 is TGTGCCAGCAGCCGTGACAGTGGAGCCCCCCAAGAGACCCAGTACTTC. V usage is TRBV7-6 and J usage is TRBJ2-5, with D perhaps matching TRBD1 (5 bases). This CDR3 is 16 amino acids long. Germline CDR1 and CDR2: SGHVS and FNYEAQ. Trimming cost V 5 bases and J 1 base, with 17 bases left between them. The full variable domain, completed using reference TRBV7-6 and TRBJ2-5, is GAGVSQSPRYKVTKRGQDVALRCDPISGHVSLYWYRQALGQGPEFLTYFNYEAQQDKSGLPNDRFSAERPEGSISTLTIQRTEQRDSAMYRCASSRDSGAPQETQYFGPGTRLLVL.

The V and J genes are TRBV4-1 and TRBJ1-5; D remains ambiguous. The V end was cut by 0 bases, the J end by 7 bases, with 7 bases between. The CDR3 spans 13 residues. CDR1 and CDR2 (germline): MGHRA, YSYEKL. The DNA for the CDR3 is TGCGCCAGCAGCCAAGATATGGAACAGCCCCAGCATTTT. It codes for CASSQDMEQPQHF.

This chain connects TRBV30 to TRBJ2-5, with D unclear. The germline V gene has CDR1 GTSNPN and CDR2 SVGIG (reference sequence). Trimming removed 5 bases at V and 1 base at J, with 17 bases between. The CDR3 is 15 residues long. The CDR3 DNA sequence: TGTGCCTGGGATTTCCTTCGCGGAATCCAAGAGACCCAGTACTTC. It codes for CAWDFLRGIQETQYF. Full variable domain (rest looked up from reference TRBV30 and TRBJ2-5): SQTIHQWPATLVQPVGSPLSLECTVEGTSNPNLYWYRQAAGRGLQLLFYSVGIGQISSEVPQNLSASRPQDRQFILSSKKLLLSDSGFYLCAWDFLRGIQETQYFGPGTRLLVL.

The genes are TRBV6-5 and TRBJ1-2, with TRBD1 identical over 7 bases. After removal of 6 bases from V and 2 bases from J, the junction contained 3 bases not matched to a gene. Germline values: CDR1 MNHEY, CDR2 SVGAGI. This CDR3 is 13 amino acids long. The CDR3 region has the DNA TGTGCCAGCAGGACACAGGGGAACTATGGCTACACCTTC. Amino acid sequence: CASRTQGNYGYTF.

The chain has TRBV6-6 and TRBJ2-1, with D tentatively TRBD2 (5 bases). Germline V gene sequence: CDR1 MNHNY, CDR2 SVGAGI (reference sequence). CDR3 length equals 13 residues. The ends were cut back, 10 bases at V and 3 bases at J, with 13 bases in the middle. This CDR3 reads CATREGFYNEQFF. In nucleotides, the CDR3 is TGTGCCACCCGAGAGGGATTCTACAATGAGCAGTTCTTC.

This clonotype was observed a handful of times. The chain combines TRBV5-8 with TRBJ2-7, with 7 positions matching TRBD1. Germline CDR1 reads SGHTS; CDR2 reads YDEGEE. This CDR3 has 16 amino acids. V was clipped by 4 bases and J by 6 bases; unmatched bases: 16. The chain's CDR3 is CASSPALGQALPEQYF. CDR3 nucleotide sequence: TGTGCCAGCAGCCCTGCCCTAGGACAGGCCCTCCCCGAGCAGTACTTC.

This chain uses TRBV27 with TRBJ2-7; TRBD2 is a possible D gene (5 bases). V was shortened by 3 bases and J by 5 bases, with 17 bases between the two germline ends. The CDR3 extends over 15 amino acids. The germline V gene has CDR1 MNHEY and CDR2 SMNVEV (reference sequence). The CDR3 DNA sequence: TGTGCCAGCAGTTTTATTCTCGGGCTAGCCGACGAGCAGTACTTC. This gives the protein CASSFILGLADEQYF.